This T cell receptor beta chain came from a study of cytomegalovirus exposure and HLA in healthy donors. Concerning this clone: Its antigen remains unknown.

V lost 2 bases to trimming and J lost 11 bases; unmatched junction nucleotides: 10. CDR3 size: 14 residues. Looked up from germline, CDR1 is SGHTS and CDR2 is YDEGEE. PCR used 60 Vbeta primers and 13 Jbeta primers. Assay used: immunoSEQ multiplex PCR; TCRdb lists only in-frame clones, some missing. The sample records under 200,000 clones, roughly 65% being singletons. General study results and limits: Specificity for CMV antigens was confirmed in vitro for a few of the CMV-associated chains. In an earlier analysis, productive rearrangement rates for most beta V segments clustered near 87% or 30%.

This receptor was identified in a woman between 18 and 30 years old in good health and CMV-seropositive. The sample was PBMCs. This chain links TRBV5-8 with TRBJ1-1; 9 bases agree with TRBD1. CDR3 coding DNA: TGTGCCAGCAGCTTCCGGACAGGGGTAAATACGGCTTTCTTT. Translating gives CASSFRTGVNTAFF.